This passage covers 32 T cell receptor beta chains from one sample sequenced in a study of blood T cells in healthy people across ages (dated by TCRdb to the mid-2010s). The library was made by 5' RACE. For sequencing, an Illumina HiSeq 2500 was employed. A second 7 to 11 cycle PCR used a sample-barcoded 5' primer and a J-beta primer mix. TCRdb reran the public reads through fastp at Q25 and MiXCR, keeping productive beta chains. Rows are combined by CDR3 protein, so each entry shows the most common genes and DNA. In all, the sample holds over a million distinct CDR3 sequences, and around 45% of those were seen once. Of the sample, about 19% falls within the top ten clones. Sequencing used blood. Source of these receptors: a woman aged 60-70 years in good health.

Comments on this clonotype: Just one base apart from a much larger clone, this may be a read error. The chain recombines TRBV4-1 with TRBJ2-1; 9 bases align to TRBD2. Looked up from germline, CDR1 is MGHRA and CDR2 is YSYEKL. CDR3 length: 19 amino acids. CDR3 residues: CASSQGRASGIPKNNGQFF. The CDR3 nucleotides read TGCGCCAGCAGCCAAGGGCGGGCTAGCGGGATCCCGAAAAACAATGGGCAGTTCTTC.

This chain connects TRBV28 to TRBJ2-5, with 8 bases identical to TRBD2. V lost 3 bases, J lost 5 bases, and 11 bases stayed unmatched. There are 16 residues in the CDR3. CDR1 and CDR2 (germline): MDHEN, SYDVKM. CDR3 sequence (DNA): TGTGCCAGCAGTTTCATCCAAGGACAGCGGGAGGAGACCCAGTACTTC. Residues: CASSFIQGQREETQYF.

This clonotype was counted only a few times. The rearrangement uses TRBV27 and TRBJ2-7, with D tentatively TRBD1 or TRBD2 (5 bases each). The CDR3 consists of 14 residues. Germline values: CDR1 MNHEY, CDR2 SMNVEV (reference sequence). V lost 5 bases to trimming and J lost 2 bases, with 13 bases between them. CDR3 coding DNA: TGTGCCAGCAGTCCCGGGACCCCCCCCTACGAGCAGTACTTC. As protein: CASSPGTPPYEQYF.

The CDR3 DNA follows: TGTGCCAGCAGCTGGACTAGCGTAGAAGAGACCCAGTACTTC. It encodes CASSWTSVEETQYF. The chain couples TRBV7-2 to TRBJ2-5; 9 positions match TRBD2. Germline loops: CDR1 SGHTA, CDR2 FQGNSA. This CDR3 is 14 amino acids long. The junction had 3 bases not matched to a gene; V was cut back by 4 bases and J by 3 bases. The full variable domain, completed using reference TRBV7-2 and TRBJ2-5, is GAGVSQSPSNKVTEKGKDVELRCDPISGHTALYWYRQSLGQGLEFLIYFQGNSAPDKSGLPSDRFSAERTGGSVSTLTIQRTQQEDSAVYLCASSWTSVEETQYFGPGTRLLVL.

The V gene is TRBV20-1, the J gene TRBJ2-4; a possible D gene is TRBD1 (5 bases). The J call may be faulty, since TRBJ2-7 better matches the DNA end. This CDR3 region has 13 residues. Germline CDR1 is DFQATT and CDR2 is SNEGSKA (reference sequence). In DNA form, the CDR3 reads TGCAGTGCTCTGCAGGGTTTTTCGTACGAGCAGTACTTC. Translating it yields CSALQGFSYEQYF.

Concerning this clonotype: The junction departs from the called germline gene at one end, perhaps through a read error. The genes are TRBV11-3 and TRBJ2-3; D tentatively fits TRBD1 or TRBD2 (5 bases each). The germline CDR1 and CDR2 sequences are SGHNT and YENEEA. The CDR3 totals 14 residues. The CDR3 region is CAGSSTGGTDTQYF. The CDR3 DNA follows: TGTGCCGGCAGCTCTACTGGGGGTACAGATACGCAGTATTTT.

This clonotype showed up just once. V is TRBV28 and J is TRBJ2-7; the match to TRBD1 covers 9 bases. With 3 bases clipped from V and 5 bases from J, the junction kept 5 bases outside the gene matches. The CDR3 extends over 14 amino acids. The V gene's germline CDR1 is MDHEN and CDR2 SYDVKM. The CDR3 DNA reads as TGTGCCAGCAGTTTTAGGGGGGACAGGGACGAGCAGTACTTC. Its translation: CASSFRGDRDEQYF.

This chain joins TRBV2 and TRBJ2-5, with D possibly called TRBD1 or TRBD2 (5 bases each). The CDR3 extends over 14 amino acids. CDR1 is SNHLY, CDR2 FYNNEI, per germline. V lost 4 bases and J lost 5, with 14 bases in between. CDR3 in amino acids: CASSVEVGVETQYF. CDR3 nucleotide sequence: TGTGCCAGCAGTGTTGAAGTGGGGGTTGAGACCCAGTACTTC.

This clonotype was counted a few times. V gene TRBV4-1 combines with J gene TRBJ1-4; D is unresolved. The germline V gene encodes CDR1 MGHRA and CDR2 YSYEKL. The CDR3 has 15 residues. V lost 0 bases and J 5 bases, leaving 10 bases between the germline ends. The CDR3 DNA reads TGCGCCAGCAGCCAAGATTCCGGCCACAATGAAAAACTGTTTTTT. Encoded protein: CASSQDSGHNEKLFF.

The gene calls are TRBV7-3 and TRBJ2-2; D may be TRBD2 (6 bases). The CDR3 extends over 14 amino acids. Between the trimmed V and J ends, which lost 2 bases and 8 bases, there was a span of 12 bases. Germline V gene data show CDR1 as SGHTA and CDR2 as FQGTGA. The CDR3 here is CASSLRLGGGELFF. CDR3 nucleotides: TGTGCCAGCAGCTTACGATTAGGAGGGGGGGAGCTGTTTTTT.

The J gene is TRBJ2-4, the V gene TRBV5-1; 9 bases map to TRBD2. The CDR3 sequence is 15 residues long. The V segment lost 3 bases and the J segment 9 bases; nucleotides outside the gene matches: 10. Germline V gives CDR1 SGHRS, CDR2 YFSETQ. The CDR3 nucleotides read TGCGCCAGCAGCTGGATTAGCGGGAGAAGTGGCATTCAGTACTTC. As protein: CASSWISGRSGIQYF. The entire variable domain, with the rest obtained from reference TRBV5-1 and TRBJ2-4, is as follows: KAGVTQTPRYLIKTRGQQVTLSCSPISGHRSVSWYQQTPGQGLQFLFEYFSETQRNKGNFPGRFSGRQFSNSRSEMNVSTLELGDSALYLCASSWISGRSGIQYFGAGTRLSVL.

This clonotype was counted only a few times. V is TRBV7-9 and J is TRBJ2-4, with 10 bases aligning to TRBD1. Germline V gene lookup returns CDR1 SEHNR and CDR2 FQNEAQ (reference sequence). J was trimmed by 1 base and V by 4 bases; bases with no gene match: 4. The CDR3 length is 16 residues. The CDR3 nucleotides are TGTGCCAGCAGCTGGGGACAGGGGACTGCCAAAAACATTCAGTACTTC. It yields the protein CASSWGQGTAKNIQYF.

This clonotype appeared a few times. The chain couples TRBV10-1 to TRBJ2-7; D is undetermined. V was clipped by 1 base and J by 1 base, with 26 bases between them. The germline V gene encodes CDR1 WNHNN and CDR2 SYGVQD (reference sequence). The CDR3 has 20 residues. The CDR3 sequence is CASSEFLMPGSSFYSYEQYF. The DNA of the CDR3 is TGCGCCAGCAGTGAGTTTCTGATGCCGGGCAGTTCATTCTATTCCTACGAGCAGTACTTC.

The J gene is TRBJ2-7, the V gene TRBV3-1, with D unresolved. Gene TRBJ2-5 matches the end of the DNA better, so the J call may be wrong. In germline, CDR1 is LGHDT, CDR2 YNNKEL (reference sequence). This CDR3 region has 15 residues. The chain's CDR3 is CASSPGVLDRETQYF. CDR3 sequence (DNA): TGTGCCAGCAGCCCCGGAGTTCTAGATCGAGAGACCCAGTACTTC.

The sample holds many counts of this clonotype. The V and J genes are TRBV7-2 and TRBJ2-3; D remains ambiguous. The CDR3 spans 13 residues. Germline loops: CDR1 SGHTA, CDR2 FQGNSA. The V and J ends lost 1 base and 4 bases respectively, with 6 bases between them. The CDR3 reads CASSLGPADTQYF. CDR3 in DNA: TGTGCCAGCAGCTTAGGTCCAGCAGATACGCAGTATTTT.

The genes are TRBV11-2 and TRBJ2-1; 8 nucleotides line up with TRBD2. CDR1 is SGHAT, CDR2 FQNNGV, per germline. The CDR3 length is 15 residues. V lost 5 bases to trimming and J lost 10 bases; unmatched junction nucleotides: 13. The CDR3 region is CASSRAGAISVEQFF. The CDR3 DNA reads TGTGCCAGCAGCCGAGCGGGAGCGATCTCCGTCGAGCAGTTCTTC. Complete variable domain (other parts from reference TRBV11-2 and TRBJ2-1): EAGVAQSPRYKIIEKRQSVAFWCNPISGHATLYWYQQILGQGPKLLIQFQNNGVVDDSQLPKDRFSAERLKGVDSTLKIQPAKLEDSAVYLCASSRAGAISVEQFFGPGTRLTVL.

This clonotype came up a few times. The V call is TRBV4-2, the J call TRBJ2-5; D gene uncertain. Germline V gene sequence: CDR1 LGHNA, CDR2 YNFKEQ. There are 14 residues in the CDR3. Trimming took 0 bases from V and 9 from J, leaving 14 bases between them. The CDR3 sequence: CASSQEGSPLAQYF. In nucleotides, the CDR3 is TGTGCCAGCAGCCAAGAGGGCTCACCGTTGGCCCAGTACTTC.

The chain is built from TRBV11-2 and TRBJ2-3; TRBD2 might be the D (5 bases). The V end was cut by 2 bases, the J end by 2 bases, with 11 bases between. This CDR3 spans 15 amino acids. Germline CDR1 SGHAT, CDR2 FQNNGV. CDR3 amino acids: CASSLLTGFTDTQYF. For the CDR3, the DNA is TGTGCCAGCAGCTTACTTACGGGGTTCACAGATACGCAGTATTTT.

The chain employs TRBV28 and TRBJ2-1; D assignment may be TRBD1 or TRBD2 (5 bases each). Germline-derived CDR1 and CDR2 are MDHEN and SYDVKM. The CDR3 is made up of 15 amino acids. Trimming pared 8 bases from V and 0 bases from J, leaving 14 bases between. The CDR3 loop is CASAGGGSSYNEQFF. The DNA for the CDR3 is TGTGCCAGCGCCGGTGGGGGAAGCTCCTACAATGAGCAGTTCTTC.

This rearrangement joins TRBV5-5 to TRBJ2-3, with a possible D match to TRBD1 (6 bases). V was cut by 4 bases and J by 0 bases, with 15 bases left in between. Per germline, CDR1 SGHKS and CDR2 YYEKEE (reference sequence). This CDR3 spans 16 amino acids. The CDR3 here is CASSTGQFSSTDTQYF. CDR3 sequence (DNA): TGTGCCAGCAGCACAGGACAGTTTTCTAGCACAGATACGCAGTATTTT.

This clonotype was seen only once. The CDR3 spells CATSRDPTGNYGYTF. Here the CDR3 DNA reads TGTGCCACCAGCAGAGATCCGACAGGGAACTATGGCTACACCTTC. This chain connects TRBV15 to TRBJ1-2; TRBD1 agrees at 7 bases. The CDR3 totals 15 residues. J gave up 2 bases and V 0 bases, and 3 bases lay outside the gene matches. Per germline, CDR1 LNHNV and CDR2 YYDKDF (reference sequence).

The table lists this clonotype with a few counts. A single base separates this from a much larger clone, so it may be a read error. CDR3 in DNA: TGTGCCAGCAGTGTTGTTGGAGGATTCTACGAGCAGTACTTC. Translation gives CASSVVGGFYEQYF. The rearrangement joins TRBV28 to TRBJ2-7; D possibly corresponds to TRBD2 (5 bases). The CDR3 has 14 residues. V lost 5 bases and J 3 bases, leaving 14 bases between the germline ends. The germline gives CDR1 MDHEN, CDR2 SYDVKM.

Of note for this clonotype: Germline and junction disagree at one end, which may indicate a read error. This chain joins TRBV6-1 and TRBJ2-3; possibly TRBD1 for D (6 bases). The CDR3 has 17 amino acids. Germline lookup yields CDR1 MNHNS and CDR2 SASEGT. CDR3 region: CTSSELQGRVVTDTQYF. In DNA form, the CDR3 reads TGTACCAGCAGTGAGCTACAGGGTCGAGTTGTCACAGATACGCAGTATTTT.

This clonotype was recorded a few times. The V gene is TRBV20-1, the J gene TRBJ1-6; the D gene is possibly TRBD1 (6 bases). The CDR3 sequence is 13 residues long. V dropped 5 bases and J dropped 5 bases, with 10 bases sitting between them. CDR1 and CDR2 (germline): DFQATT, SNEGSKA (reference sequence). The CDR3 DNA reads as TGCAGTGCTCCGGGGGCGGATAATTCACCCCTCCACTTT. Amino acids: CSAPGADNSPLHF.

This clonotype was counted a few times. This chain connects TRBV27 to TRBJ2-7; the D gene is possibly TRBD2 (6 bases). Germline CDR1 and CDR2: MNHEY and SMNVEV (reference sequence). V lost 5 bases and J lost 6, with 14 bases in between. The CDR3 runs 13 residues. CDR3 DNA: TGTGCCAGCAGTCTGGGCGGGGCCTCCGAGCAGTACTTC. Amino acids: CASSLGGASEQYF.

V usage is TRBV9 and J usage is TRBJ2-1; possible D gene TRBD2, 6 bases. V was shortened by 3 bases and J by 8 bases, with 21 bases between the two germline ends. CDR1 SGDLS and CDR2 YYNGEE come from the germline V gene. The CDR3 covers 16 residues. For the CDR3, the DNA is TGTGCCAGCAGCGCGGGGGACCGGTGGCACGGCGATGAGCAGTTCTTC. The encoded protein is CASSAGDRWHGDEQFF.

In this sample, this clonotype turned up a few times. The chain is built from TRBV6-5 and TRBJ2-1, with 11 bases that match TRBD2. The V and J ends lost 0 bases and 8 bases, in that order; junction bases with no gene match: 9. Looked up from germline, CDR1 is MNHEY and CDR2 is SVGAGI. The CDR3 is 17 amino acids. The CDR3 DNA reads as TGTGCCAGCAGTTACTCTAATCGACTAGCGGGATTCGATGAGCAGTTCTTC. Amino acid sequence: CASSYSNRLAGFDEQFF.

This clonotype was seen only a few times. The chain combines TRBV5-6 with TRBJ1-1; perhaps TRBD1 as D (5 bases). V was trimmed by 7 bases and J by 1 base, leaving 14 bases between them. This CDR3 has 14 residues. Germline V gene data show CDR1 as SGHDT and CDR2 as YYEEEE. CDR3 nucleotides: TGTGCCAGCGGCCCAGGGCCCCAGAACACTGAAGCTTTCTTT. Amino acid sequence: CASGPGPQNTEAFF.

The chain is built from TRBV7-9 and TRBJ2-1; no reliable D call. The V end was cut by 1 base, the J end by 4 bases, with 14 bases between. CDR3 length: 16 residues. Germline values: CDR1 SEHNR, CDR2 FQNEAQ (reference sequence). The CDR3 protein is CASSLGLTLGYNEQFF. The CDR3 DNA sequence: TGTGCCAGCAGCTTAGGCCTCACCCTGGGATACAATGAGCAGTTCTTC.

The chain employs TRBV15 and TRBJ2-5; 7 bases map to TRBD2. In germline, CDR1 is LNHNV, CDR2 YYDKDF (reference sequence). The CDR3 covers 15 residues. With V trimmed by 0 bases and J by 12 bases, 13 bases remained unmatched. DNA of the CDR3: TGTGCCACCAGCAGAGATCGGGGGGACCTCCTTAAGGAGTACTTC. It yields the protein CATSRDRGDLLKEYF.

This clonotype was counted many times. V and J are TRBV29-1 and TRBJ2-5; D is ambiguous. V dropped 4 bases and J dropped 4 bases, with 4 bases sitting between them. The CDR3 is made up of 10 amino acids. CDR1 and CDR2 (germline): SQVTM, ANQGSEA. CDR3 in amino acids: CSVGGETQYF. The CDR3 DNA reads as TGCAGCGTTGGAGGAGAGACCCAGTACTTC.

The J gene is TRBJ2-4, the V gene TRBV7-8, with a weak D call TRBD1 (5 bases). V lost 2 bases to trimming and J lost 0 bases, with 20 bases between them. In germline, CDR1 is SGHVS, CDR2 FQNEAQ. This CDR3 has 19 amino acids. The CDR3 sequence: CASSLRLTIPGLAKNIQYF. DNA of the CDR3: TGTGCCAGCAGCTTACGTTTAACAATCCCAGGGCTAGCCAAAAACATTCAGTACTTC.